This is a list of T cell receptor beta chains from one sample in a study of T cells and Merkel cell carcinoma outcomes. TCRdb's table, derived via immunoSEQ multiplex PCR, lists solely in-frame clones and lacks some. The sample contains about 12,000 clones, roughly 96% of which appear only once. Sequenced input: tumor tissue from Merkel cell carcinoma. Receptor source: a human donor with Merkel cell carcinoma. Both conserved end residues are part of each CDR3. Each record gives: clone size, V gene, J gene, D gene, CDR3 DNA, CDR3 protein. The D gene is left open where the match is weak. Size is omitted from some rows. Given values are once, few, many or a class for expanded clones.

clone size: once
V gene: TRBV25-1
J gene: TRBJ1-5
D gene: NA
CDR3 DNA: TGTGCCCGCGACTATCACAGCAATCAGCCCCAGCATTTT
CDR3 protein: CARDYHSNQPQHF

clone size: few
V gene: TRBV30
J gene: TRBJ2-2
D gene: NA
CDR3 DNA: TGTGCCTGGAGAGGGGCCGGGGAGCTGTTTTTT
CDR3 protein: CAWRGAGELFF

clone size: NA
V gene: TRBV7-3
J gene: TRBJ2-1
D gene: NA
CDR3 DNA: TGTGCCAGCAGCTTAGGGCTAGATGGGGATGAGCAGTTCTTC
CDR3 protein: CASSLGLDGDEQFF

clone size: NA
V gene: TRBV13
J gene: TRBJ2-7
D gene: TRBD2
CDR3 DNA: TGTGCCAGCAGCTTCTCGCGACTAGCGGGAAAGCAGTACTTC
CDR3 protein: CASSFSRLAGKQYF

clone size: once
V gene: TRBV28
J gene: TRBJ2-1
D gene: TRBD1
CDR3 DNA: TGTGCCAGCAGTCCGAGGGGGCACGGGACCAATGAGCAGTTCTTC
CDR3 protein: CASSPRGHGTNEQFF

clone size: NA
V gene: TRBV7-9
J gene: TRBJ2-2
D gene: TRBD2
CDR3 DNA: TGTGCCAGCAGCGAGACTAGCGGGAGGACCCGAAACACCGGGGAGCTGTTTTTT
CDR3 protein: CASSETSGRTRNTGELFF

clone size: few
V gene: TRBV19
J gene: TRBJ2-3
D gene: NA
CDR3 DNA: TGTGCCAGTAGTACCTGGGGGGCAGATACGCAGTATTTT
CDR3 protein: CASSTWGADTQYF

clone size: NA
V gene: TRBV15
J gene: TRBJ1-1
D gene: TRBD1
CDR3 DNA: TGTGCCACCAGCAGAGGGGGAACAGGGGCTGAAGCTTTCTTT
CDR3 protein: CATSRGGTGAEAFF

clone size: NA
V gene: TRBV10-3
J gene: TRBJ2-1
D gene: TRBD2
CDR3 DNA: TGTGCCATCAGTGAGTCGTTAGGACTAGCTGACAATGAGCAGTTCTTC
CDR3 protein: CAISESLGLADNEQFF

clone size: NA
V gene: TRBV19
J gene: TRBJ1-1
D gene: NA
CDR3 DNA: TGTGCCAGTAGCAACCCAGATGCCTACAGGGAAATGAACACTGAAGCTTTCTTT
CDR3 protein: CASSNPDAYREMNTEAFF

clone size: NA
V gene: TRBV27
J gene: TRBJ2-5
D gene: NA
CDR3 DNA: TGTGCCAGCAGTTTAAGTGGGATTAACCAAGAGACCCAGTACTTC
CDR3 protein: CASSLSGINQETQYF

clone size: NA
V gene: TRBV29-1
J gene: TRBJ2-7
D gene: TRBD2
CDR3 DNA: TGCAGCGTTGAATCGGGGGGTGAACCCTACGAGCAGTACTTC
CDR3 protein: CSVESGGEPYEQYF

clone size: NA
V gene: TRBV6-1
J gene: TRBJ2-3
D gene: TRBD2
CDR3 DNA: TGTGCCAGCAGTGAAGACGGCGGGAGAGATACGCAGTATTTT
CDR3 protein: CASSEDGGRDTQYF

clone size: NA
V gene: TRBV12-5
J gene: TRBJ2-7
D gene: TRBD2
CDR3 DNA: TGTGCTAGTGGAGTTAGCGGGTCCTACGAGCAGTACTTC
CDR3 protein: CASGVSGSYEQYF

clone size: NA
V gene: TRBV18
J gene: TRBJ1-4
D gene: NA
CDR3 DNA: TGTGCCAGCTCACCCCCCGACAGTCAAGGTGAAAAACTGTTTTTT
CDR3 protein: CASSPPDSQGEKLFF

clone size: NA
V gene: TRBV19
J gene: TRBJ2-7
D gene: NA
CDR3 DNA: TGTGCCAGTAGTATAGTCGGAGGATTCTACGAGCAGTACTTC
CDR3 protein: CASSIVGGFYEQYF

clone size: NA
V gene: TRBV11-3
J gene: TRBJ2-5
D gene: TRBD2
CDR3 DNA: TGTGCCAGCAGCTTACCGGCGGGGGGGGAGACCCAGTACTTC
CDR3 protein: CASSLPAGGETQYF

clone size: NA
V gene: TRBV9
J gene: TRBJ2-1
D gene: NA
CDR3 DNA: TGTGCCAGCAGCGTTACAGGGCTCTGGAATGAGCAGTTCTTC
CDR3 protein: CASSVTGLWNEQFF

clone size: NA
V gene: TRBV19
J gene: TRBJ1-2
D gene: NA
CDR3 DNA: TGTGCCAGTAGTGCCGGGACTGACAAGGATGGCTACACCTTC
CDR3 protein: CASSAGTDKDGYTF

clone size: NA
V gene: TRBV9
J gene: TRBJ2-1
D gene: NA
CDR3 DNA: TGTGCCAGCAGTGGAGTAATTCACTCCTACAATGAGCAGTTCTTC
CDR3 protein: CASSGVIHSYNEQFF

clone size: NA
V gene: TRBV18
J gene: TRBJ2-1
D gene: NA
CDR3 DNA: TGTGCCAGCTCACCACCCGGGACCGGAATCTACAATGAGCAGTTCTTC
CDR3 protein: CASSPPGTGIYNEQFF

clone size: NA
V gene: TRBV19
J gene: TRBJ1-1
D gene: NA
CDR3 DNA: TGTGCCAGTAGCCCCAGGGGCCAGGGAGACACTGAAGCTTTCTTT
CDR3 protein: CASSPRGQGDTEAFF